This passage covers 9 T cell receptor beta chains from one sample sequenced in a study of vaccination and CD4 T cells after COVID-19. No cognate antigen is known for these TCRs. Indicated treatment: approximately 9-day PBMC culture with coronavirus spike peptide pools or control peptides (ViraFEST assay). The assay that was used to sequence DNA from cultured CD4+ T cells was the Oncomine TCR Beta short-read assay. One entry per CDR3 protein, called by TCRdb with MiXCR from the PCR reads. The sample includes some 5,300 distinct CDR3 sequences, approximately 31% of them seen just once. The sample in question was CD4+ T cells from blood, cultured in vitro, obtained after SARS-CoV-2 vaccination. The receptors derive from a human donor who had recovered from COVID-19.

In nucleotides, the CDR3 is TGTGCCAGCAGGATCACAGGGGGCCTCGGTTCACCCCTCCACTTT. This codes for CASRITGGLGSPLHF. The chain carries TRBV6-4 and TRBJ1-6, with 9 bases identical to TRBD1. Trimming at V came to 6 bases and at J to 9 bases, leaving 9 bases not matched to a gene. This CDR3 region has 15 residues. Germline V gene data show CDR1 as MRHNA and CDR2 as SNTAGT.

In this sample, this clonotype turned up a few times. V usage is TRBV5-6 and J usage is TRBJ1-5, with D perhaps matching TRBD1 (5 bases). This CDR3 contains 12 residues. CDR1 is SGHDT and CDR2 is YYEEEE in the germline V gene. V was shortened by 4 bases and J by 15 bases, with 17 bases between the two germline ends. Here the CDR3 DNA reads TGTGCCAGCAGCCTCCGAGGCAGGGCCTGGCATTTT. Amino acid sequence: CASSLRGRAWHF.

V usage is TRBV19 and J usage is TRBJ2-5, with 11 bases identical to TRBD2. Trimming at V came to 4 bases and at J to 0 bases, leaving 1 base not matched to a gene. CDR1 and CDR2 from the germline V gene are LNHDA and SQIVND (reference sequence). The CDR3 runs 15 residues. CDR3 in amino acids: CASSRTSGYQETQYF. In DNA form, the CDR3 reads TGTGCCAGTAGTAGGACTAGCGGGTACCAAGAGACCCAGTACTTC.

This clonotype is termed medium-sized (0.01 to 0.1%). The rearrangement uses TRBV28 and TRBJ2-5; possibly TRBD1 for D (5 bases). Germline loops: CDR1 MDHEN, CDR2 SYDVKM. V was trimmed by 8 bases and J by 2 bases, leaving 9 bases between them. This CDR3 is built from 12 residues. The CDR3 protein is CASGRTQETQYF. The CDR3, as DNA: TGTGCCAGCGGACGGACACAAGAGACCCAGTACTTC.

This sequence joins TRBV28 and TRBJ2-1; TRBD1 aligns across 9 bases. Losses at the gene ends were 2 bases for V and 9 bases for J; bases not matched to a gene: 5. The CDR3 spans 14 residues. Germline V gene data show CDR1 as MDHEN and CDR2 as SYDVKM. In nucleotides, the CDR3 is TGTGCCAGCAGTTTAGCTGGGACAGGGATTGAGCAGTTCTTC. Protein: CASSLAGTGIEQFF.

This clonotype was detected only once. This rearrangement joins TRBV28 to TRBJ1-1; 7 nucleotides match TRBD1. The V and J ends lost 5 bases and 10 bases, in that order; junction bases with no gene match: 10. The length of the CDR3 is 13 residues. The germline gives CDR1 MDHEN, CDR2 SYDVKM. In DNA form, the CDR3 reads TGTGCCAGCAGTGCTCGACAGGGTCTAAGAGCTTTCTTT. Residues: CASSARQGLRAFF.

This clonotype was counted between two and nine times. The chain recombines TRBV6-1 with TRBJ1-6; D call uncertain. The V end was cut by 2 bases, the J end by 7 bases, with 15 bases between. CDR1 and CDR2 from the germline V gene are MNHNS and SASEGT. This CDR3 is 16 amino acids long. CDR3 nucleotide sequence: TGTGCCAGCAGTGAATTCGTGGAATTGTGGAATTCACCCCTCCACTTT. It encodes CASSEFVELWNSPLHF.

This clonotype was seen only a few times. The CDR3 nucleotides read TGTGCCAGCAGCCTTGGGGGCAGAGCTAACTATGGCTACACCTTC. Its protein is CASSLGGRANYGYTF. This rearrangement joins TRBV28 to TRBJ1-2, with D possibly TRBD1 on 6 matching bases. This CDR3 is built from 15 residues. The V end was cut by 6 bases, the J end by 0 bases, with 14 bases between. Germline V gives CDR1 MDHEN, CDR2 SYDVKM.

This clonotype is labeled as medium-sized. This sequence joins TRBV28 and TRBJ2-5, with D uncertain. Trimming left V 6 bases short and J 5 bases short, with 13 bases between. The CDR3 loop spans 13 amino acids. Per germline, CDR1 MDHEN and CDR2 SYDVKM. CDR3 protein: CASSRDPVETQYF. The CDR3 region has the DNA TGTGCCAGCAGCCGTGACCCGGTGGAGACCCAGTACTTC.